This TCR beta chain was documented in a study of Tregs in tolerant kidney transplant recipients. Study findings and constraints: Tregs expanded with activated donor B cells seemed most donor-specific.

This clone was observed once. As yet, its antigen is unknown. The germline gives CDR1 LGHNA, CDR2 YSLEER. V lost 1 base and J 4 bases, leaving 24 bases between the germline ends. The CDR3 is made up of 19 amino acids. Recipients received nonmyeloablative bone marrow transplants from related graft donors, with transient mixed chimerism. Measured with immunoSEQ multiplex PCR; TCRdb has only the in-frame clones, and not every one. Here the sample spans about 81,000 clones, roughly nine tenths being singletons. The TCR originated in a human patient who received a combined kidney and bone marrow transplant. Some of the T cells might come from the graft donor. The chain employs TRBV4-3 and TRBJ2-3; D may be TRBD2 (5 bases). Here the sequenced sample was CD4+ T cells from blood (PBMCs), taken 24 months after the transplant. The CDR3 nucleotides are TGCGCCAGCAGCCAAGGGGGATGGGAGTCATTAGGAGTCGCAGATACGCAGTATTTT. This translates into CASSQGGWESLGVADTQYF.